These 3 T cell receptor beta chains originate from one sample sequenced in a study of regulatory T cells in long-lasting Graves disease. Building the TCR beta libraries relied on iRepertoire HTBI primers, and CDR3 regions underwent Arm-PCR. From the multiplex PCR reads, TCRdb called clonotypes with MiXCR, one entry per CDR3 protein. This sample has approximately 360,000 distinct CDR3 sequences, with around 23% found just once. This sample's time point: persistent/refractory GD, antithyroid drugs over 5 years with positive TRAb. Extracted RNA from PBMCs served as the source of the TCR library. The starting material was peripheral blood mononuclear cells (PBMCs), obtained when the disease was refractory, from a patient treated with antithyroid drugs. Every receptor here comes from a woman aged 40-49 years with Graves disease.

Regarding this clonotype: A much larger clone sits a single nucleotide away, making a read error possible. The chain recombines TRBV2 with TRBJ2-5; TRBD2 aligns across 7 bases. Germline-derived CDR1 and CDR2 are SNHLY and FYNNEI. V lost 8 bases and J lost 11; bases outside the gene matches: 14. The CDR3 totals 13 residues. CDR3 amino acids: CASLLAPFNEQYF. For the CDR3, the DNA is TGTGCCAGCCTACTAGCGCCATTCAATGAGCAGTACTTC.

A few counts support this clonotype. The rearrangement links TRBV11-2 to TRBJ2-7; TRBD1 might be the D (5 bases). The CDR3 consists of 17 residues. V was pared by 5 bases and J by 5 bases, with 25 bases between. CDR1 SGHAT and CDR2 FQNNGV come from the germline V gene. The CDR3 loop is CASSPYSMQGGRHEQYF. CDR3 sequence (DNA): TGTGCCAGCAGCCCCTACTCTATGCAGGGCGGTCGCCACGAGCAGTACTTC.

This clonotype was picked up many times. CDR3 in DNA: TGTGCCAGCAGTTTAGCGGATTCCGGGGAGCTGTTTTTT. Amino acids: CASSLADSGELFF. The chain joins TRBV12-3 or TRBV12-4 to TRBJ2-2; D gene unclear. V was trimmed by 0 bases and J by 6 bases, leaving 5 bases between them. The CDR3 is 13 residues long.